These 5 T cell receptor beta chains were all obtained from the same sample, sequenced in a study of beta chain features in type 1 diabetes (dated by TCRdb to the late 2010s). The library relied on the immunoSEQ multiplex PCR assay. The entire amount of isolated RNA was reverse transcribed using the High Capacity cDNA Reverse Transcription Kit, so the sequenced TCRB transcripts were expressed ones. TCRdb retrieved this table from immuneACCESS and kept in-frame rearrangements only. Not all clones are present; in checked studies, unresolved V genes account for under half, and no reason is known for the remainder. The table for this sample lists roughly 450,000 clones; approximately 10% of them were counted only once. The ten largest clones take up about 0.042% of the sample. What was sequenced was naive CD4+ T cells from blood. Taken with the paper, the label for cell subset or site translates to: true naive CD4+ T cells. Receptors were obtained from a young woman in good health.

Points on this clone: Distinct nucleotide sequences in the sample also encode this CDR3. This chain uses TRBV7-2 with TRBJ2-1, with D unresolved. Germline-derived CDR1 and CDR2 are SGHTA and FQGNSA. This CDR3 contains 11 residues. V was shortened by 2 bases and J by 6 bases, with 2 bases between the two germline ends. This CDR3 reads CASSLINEQFF. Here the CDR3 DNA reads TGTGCCAGCAGCTTAATCAATGAGCAGTTCTTC.

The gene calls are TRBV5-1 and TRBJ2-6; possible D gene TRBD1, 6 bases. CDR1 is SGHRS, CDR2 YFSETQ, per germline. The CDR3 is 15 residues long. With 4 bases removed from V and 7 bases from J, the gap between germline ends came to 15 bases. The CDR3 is CASSPITGTANVLTF. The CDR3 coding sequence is TGCGCCAGCAGCCCAATTACGGGGACAGCCAACGTCCTGACTTTC.

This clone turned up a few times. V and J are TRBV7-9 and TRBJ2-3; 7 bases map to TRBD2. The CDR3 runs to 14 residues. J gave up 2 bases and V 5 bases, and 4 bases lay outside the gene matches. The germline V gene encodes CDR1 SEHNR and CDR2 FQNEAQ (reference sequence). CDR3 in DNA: TGTGCCAGCAGCAGCGGGATCCCCACAGATACGCAGTATTTT. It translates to CASSSGIPTDTQYF.

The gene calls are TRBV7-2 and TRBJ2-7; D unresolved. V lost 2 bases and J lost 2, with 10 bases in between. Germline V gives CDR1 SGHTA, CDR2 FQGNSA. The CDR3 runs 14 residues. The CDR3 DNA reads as TGTGCCAGCAGCTTAAACCCGGGCCCCTACGAGCAGTACTTC. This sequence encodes CASSLNPGPYEQYF.

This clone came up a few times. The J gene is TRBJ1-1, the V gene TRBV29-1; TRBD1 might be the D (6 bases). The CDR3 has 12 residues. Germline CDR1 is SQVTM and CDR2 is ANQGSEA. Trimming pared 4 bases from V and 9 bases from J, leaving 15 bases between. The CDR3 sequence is CSVAGRGGKAFF. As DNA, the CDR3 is TGCAGCGTTGCAGGTCGGGGGGGCAAAGCTTTCTTT.